Shown below are 31 T cell receptor beta chains from a single sample sequenced in a study of T cells in Graves' hyperthyroidism and ophthalmopathy. TCR beta CDR3 sequences were amplified from RNA transcripts. First-round RT-PCR with HTBI primers amplified the TCR CDR3 region. TCRdb fed the multiplex PCR reads into MiXCR, producing one record per CDR3 protein. The repertoire consists of roughly 250,000 distinct CDR3 sequences, with 20% to 25% occurring once and the leading ten covering 50% to 75%. The source material was blood. Receptors originate from a man under 40 with Graves' ophthalmopathy.

The table lists this clonotype with a few counts. The rearrangement joins TRBV7-2 to TRBJ2-3; tentatively, D is TRBD2 (6 bases). CDR1 SGHTA and CDR2 FQGNSA come from the germline V gene. There are 16 residues in the CDR3. The ends were cut back, 0 bases at V and 4 bases at J, with 14 bases in the middle. CDR3 region: CASSLAARGSADTQYF. The CDR3 DNA follows: TGTGCCAGCAGCTTAGCAGCGCGGGGCAGCGCAGATACGCAGTATTTT.

This chain uses TRBV18 with TRBJ2-3; no firm D call. V was pared by 0 bases and J by 4 bases, with 8 bases between. The CDR3 runs to 14 residues. Germline lookup yields CDR1 KGHSH and CDR2 LQKENI. The CDR3 spells CASSPPGSPDTQYF. The CDR3 bases are TGTGCCAGCTCACCACCCGGGTCACCAGATACGCAGTATTTT.

In its sample, this clonotype was seen a few times. V is TRBV30 and J is TRBJ1-3; no firm D call. Germline CDR1 and CDR2: GTSNPN and SVGIG (reference sequence). The CDR3 covers 12 residues. Between the trimmed V and J ends, which lost 0 bases and 7 bases, there was a span of 7 bases. The CDR3 loop is CAWSVYGNTIYF. The CDR3 DNA follows: TGTGCCTGGAGTGTTTACGGGAACACCATATATTTT.

This chain joins TRBV10-3 and TRBJ2-5; D unresolved. Trimming left V 3 bases short and J 5 bases short, with 7 bases between. The CDR3 loop spans 12 amino acids. The germline V gene encodes CDR1 ENHRY and CDR2 SYGVKD. DNA for the CDR3: TGTGCCATCAGTGAAGGTTCTGAGACCCAGTACTTC. Residues: CAISEGSETQYF.

This clonotype has only a few counts. One junction end disagrees with the germline gene, perhaps due to a read error. The chain uses TRBV10-2 and TRBJ2-1; 8 nucleotides match TRBD2. The CDR3 totals 12 residues. Germline lookup yields CDR1 WSHSY and CDR2 SAAADI. In DNA form, the CDR3 reads TGTGCCGCCGGGGGGGTCACCAATGAGCAGTTCTTC. This sequence encodes CAAGGVTNEQFF.

This clonotype was detected a few times. J is TRBJ2-1 and V is TRBV20-1; TRBD2 matches at 12 bases. Unmatched junction bases numbered 25, after V lost 6 bases and J lost 7 bases. CDR1 DFQATT and CDR2 SNEGSKA come from the germline V gene (reference sequence). This CDR3 region has 20 residues. The CDR3 loop is CSAKRTASGRARSNPNEQFF. As DNA, the CDR3 is TGCAGTGCGAAGAGAACCGCTAGCGGGAGGGCCCGCTCTAACCCAAATGAGCAGTTCTTC.

The chain employs TRBV6-1 and TRBJ1-2; 9 bases line up with TRBD1. V lost 6 bases and J lost 3; bases outside the gene matches: 11. The germline gives CDR1 MNHNS, CDR2 SASEGT. The CDR3 length is 16 residues. The CDR3 region has the DNA TGTGCCAGCAGCCAGCACAGGGGGCTAAACGACTATGGCTACACCTTC. This sequence encodes CASSQHRGLNDYGYTF.

This clonotype was seen ten or more times. This CDR3 reads CSAPGVVGGTDTQYF. CDR3 bases: TGCAGCGCCCCAGGGGTCGTGGGAGGGACGGATACGCAGTATTTT. The chain carries TRBV20-1 and TRBJ2-3; D possibly corresponds to TRBD2 (7 bases). Germline CDR1 DFQATT, CDR2 SNEGSKA (reference sequence). The CDR3 consists of 15 residues.

This clonotype was detected many times. V gene TRBV7-2 combines with J gene TRBJ2-7, with D perhaps assigned TRBD1 or TRBD2 (5 bases each). CDR1 and CDR2 from the germline V gene are SGHTA and FQGNSA. V was pared by 4 bases and J by 6 bases, with 19 bases between. The CDR3 spans 15 residues. CDR3 nucleotides: TGTGCCAGCAGCTCCAGACCGGGACCCGAGGGCGAGCAGTACTTC. Encoded protein: CASSSRPGPEGEQYF.

This clonotype turned up a few times. This rearrangement joins TRBV14 to TRBJ1-2; D remains ambiguous. The V end was cut by 4 bases, the J end by 0 bases, with 3 bases between. The CDR3 has 12 amino acids. Germline-derived CDR1 and CDR2 are SGHDN and FVKESK. The CDR3 nucleotides read TGTGCCAGCAGCCCTGCTAACTATGGCTACACCTTC. It codes for CASSPANYGYTF.

This clonotype has a handful of counts. V is TRBV27 and J is TRBJ2-1, with 14 bases aligning to TRBD2. This CDR3 spans 14 amino acids. CDR1 and CDR2 (germline): MNHEY, SMNVEV (reference sequence). Trimming took 5 bases from V and 9 from J; bases not matched to a gene: 3. CDR3 residues: CASSGLAGGLEQFF. The CDR3 DNA is TGTGCCAGCAGTGGACTAGCGGGAGGTCTTGAGCAGTTCTTC.

The chain recombines TRBV29-1 with TRBJ2-5, with TRBD1 matching over 7 bases. V shed 4 bases, J shed 4 bases, and the junction held 6 bases outside the gene matches. From germline, CDR1 is SQVTM and CDR2 ANQGSEA. The CDR3 sequence is 13 residues long. CDR3 amino acids: CSVARQGPETQYF. The CDR3 DNA reads as TGCAGCGTTGCCCGACAGGGTCCAGAGACCCAGTACTTC.

The V and J genes are TRBV9 and TRBJ1-2, with D perhaps matching TRBD1 (5 bases). The germline V gene has CDR1 SGDLS and CDR2 YYNGEE. Trimming shortened V by 1 base and J by 4 bases, and 14 bases separated the two germline ends. This CDR3 has 15 residues. CDR3 DNA sequence: TGTGCCAGCAGCGTAAGGGTAGGGGAGATCTATGGCTACACCTTC. Translating it yields CASSVRVGEIYGYTF.

V gene TRBV28 combines with J gene TRBJ1-2, with unresolved D. V dropped 1 base and J dropped 0 bases, with 6 bases sitting between them. Per germline, CDR1 MDHEN and CDR2 SYDVKM. The CDR3 consists of 14 residues. The CDR3 bases are TGTGCCAGCAGTTTATCCGGGGCTAACTATGGCTACACCTTC. It yields the protein CASSLSGANYGYTF.

The rearrangement links TRBV20-1 to TRBJ2-4; 9 positions agree with TRBD2. From germline, CDR1 is DFQATT and CDR2 SNEGSKA (reference sequence). V trimming: 6 bases; J trimming: 1 base; junction bases outside the gene matches: 4. The CDR3 is 14 residues long. CDR3: CSANSGRAKNIQYF. The CDR3 DNA follows: TGCAGTGCGAACAGCGGGAGGGCCAAAAACATTCAGTACTTC.

This chain links TRBV30 with TRBJ2-7; tentatively, D is TRBD1 or TRBD2 (5 bases each). The CDR3 contains 15 residues. The V end was cut by 3 bases, the J end by 0 bases, with 15 bases between. Germline V gene lookup returns CDR1 GTSNPN and CDR2 SVGIG (reference sequence). The CDR3 loop reads CAWSPPRGTSYEQYF. CDR3 DNA sequence: TGTGCCTGGAGCCCTCCGAGGGGAACCTCCTACGAGCAGTACTTC.

This clonotype was seen a handful of times. The V gene is TRBV20-1, the J gene TRBJ1-1; the D is unclear. Germline V CDR1 and CDR2: DFQATT, SNEGSKA (reference sequence). The CDR3 is 13 residues long. The germline V and J ends were trimmed by 3 bases and 2 bases, with 10 bases remaining between them. CDR3 coding DNA: TGCAGTGCTAGCCGCGACCTTAACACTGAAGCTTTCTTT. It codes for CSASRDLNTEAFF.

The chain recombines TRBV18 with TRBJ2-5; D is undetermined. V dropped 2 bases and J dropped 3 bases, with 13 bases sitting between them. Germline values: CDR1 KGHSH, CDR2 LQKENI. This CDR3 is built from 15 residues. The CDR3 nucleotides are TGTGCCAGCTCACCAAACATAGGACGGGAAGAGACCCAGTACTTC. Translation gives CASSPNIGREETQYF.

About this clonotype itself: The DNA is omitted, as the CDR3 cannot be located on it reliably, and the CDR3 follows TCRdb's listing. The gene calls are TRBV5-1 and TRBJ1-2. The CDR3 has 12 residues if both end residues are counted. The V gene's germline CDR1 is SGHRS and CDR2 YFSETQ. This CDR3 is CASSLFRYGCTF.

This clonotype came up many times. The rearrangement links TRBV28 to TRBJ2-5; maybe TRBD1 (6 bases). The germline CDR1 and CDR2 sequences are MDHEN and SYDVKM. CDR3 length equals 14 residues. The V end lost 8 bases, the J end lost 2 bases, and 15 bases lay between the germline ends. The chain's CDR3 is CASYLRGGQETQYF. The DNA of the CDR3 is TGTGCCAGCTACCTCAGGGGCGGGCAAGAGACCCAGTACTTC.

This clonotype was recorded a few times. This chain connects TRBV11-3 to TRBJ2-1; the D call may be TRBD1 or TRBD2 (6 bases each). V was shortened by 0 bases and J by 0 bases, with 9 bases between the two germline ends. This CDR3 is 16 amino acids long. The V gene's germline CDR1 is SGHNT and CDR2 YENEEA. Here the CDR3 DNA reads TGTGCCAGCAGCTTAGAGGGGGGCCGCTCCTACAATGAGCAGTTCTTC. Protein: CASSLEGGRSYNEQFF.

The chain couples TRBV6-2 or TRBV6-3 to TRBJ2-2; D gene uncertain. CDR1 and CDR2 from the germline V gene are MNHEY and SVGEGT. V gave up 8 bases and J gave up 1 base, with 11 bases separating them. The CDR3 has 14 residues. CDR3 nucleotides: TGTGCCAGCCAGTTACCGGGGAACACCGGGGAGCTGTTTTTT. It is translated as CASQLPGNTGELFF.

About this clonotype: One junction end disagrees with the germline gene, perhaps due to a read error. The chain combines TRBV20-1 with TRBJ1-1, with D perhaps matching TRBD1 (5 bases). This CDR3 spans 16 amino acids. Looked up from germline, CDR1 is DFQATT and CDR2 is SNEGSKA (reference sequence). CDR3: CSAGEQTIGEETEAFF. DNA for the CDR3: TGCAGTGCTGGAGAACAAACGATAGGGGAGGAAACTGAAGCTTTCTTT.

This clonotype was seen only a few times. The J gene is TRBJ2-7, the V gene TRBV3-1, with 10 nucleotides matching TRBD2. The junction had 15 bases not matched to a gene; V was cut back by 1 base and J by 3 bases. CDR1 is LGHDT and CDR2 is YNNKEL in the germline V gene (reference sequence). This CDR3 region has 19 residues. CDR3 amino acids: CASSQVPTSSGGLGYEQYF. CDR3 DNA sequence: TGTGCCAGCAGCCAAGTCCCTACCTCTAGCGGGGGCTTGGGCTACGAGCAGTACTTC.

The V gene is TRBV29-1, the J gene TRBJ2-7; 8 bases agree with TRBD1. V shed 7 bases, J shed 4 bases, and the junction held 9 bases outside the gene matches. From germline, CDR1 is SQVTM and CDR2 ANQGSEA. There are 13 residues in the CDR3. The CDR3 region has the DNA TGCAGCGCTTCGCAGGGGGCGGAGTACGAGCAGTACTTC. Encoded protein: CSASQGAEYEQYF.

As for this clonotype: Sequence at one end of the junction differs from germline and may be a read error. This rearrangement joins TRBV12-3 or TRBV12-4 to TRBJ2-1; 11 positions match TRBD2. The CDR3 totals 17 residues. CDR3 coding DNA: TGTGTCAGCAGTTTGAGTGGTACTAGCGGGAGCTACAATGAGCAGTTCTTC. This encodes CVSSLSGTSGSYNEQFF.

This chain joins TRBV10-3 and TRBJ2-5; no clear D. This CDR3 comprises 15 residues. In germline, CDR1 is ENHRY, CDR2 SYGVKD. V was cut by 0 bases and J by 9 bases, with 17 bases left in between. The CDR3 sequence is CAISESEVPAVPQYF. The CDR3 nucleotides read TGTGCCATCAGTGAGTCAGAAGTTCCTGCAGTTCCCCAGTACTTC.

This clonotype appeared many times. The chain has TRBV12-3 or TRBV12-4 and TRBJ2-7; tentative D call: TRBD2 (5 bases). Trimming cost V 3 bases and J 6 bases, with 15 bases left between them. This CDR3 region has 14 residues. The CDR3: CASSFGGSVAEQYF. CDR3 nucleotides: TGTGCCAGCAGTTTCGGTGGGAGCGTCGCCGAGCAGTACTTC.

V usage is TRBV10-3 and J usage is TRBJ2-7, with 7 bases aligning to TRBD2. The germline gives CDR1 ENHRY, CDR2 SYGVKD. With V trimmed by 7 bases and J by 3 bases, 9 bases remained unmatched. CDR3 length equals 14 residues. This chain's CDR3 is CAITHTPGGYEQYF. In DNA form, the CDR3 reads TGTGCCATCACCCACACCCCGGGGGGCTACGAGCAGTACTTC.

At least ten counts were recorded for this clonotype. The gene calls are TRBV20-1 and TRBJ1-4; D is unclear. Germline loops: CDR1 DFQATT, CDR2 SNEGSKA (reference sequence). The CDR3 covers 13 residues. The V end lost 3 bases, the J end lost 0 bases, and 5 bases lay between the germline ends. CDR3 region: CSASRPTNEKLFF. As DNA, the CDR3 is TGCAGTGCTAGTCGTCCAACTAATGAAAAACTGTTTTTT.

This clonotype was found many times. J is TRBJ1-5 and V is TRBV2; 7 nucleotides match TRBD1. There are 15 residues in the CDR3. CDR1 is SNHLY and CDR2 is FYNNEI in the germline V gene. V shed 6 bases, J shed 4 bases, and the junction held 9 bases outside the gene matches. Here the CDR3 reads CASRRQGDGNQPQHF. The CDR3 DNA reads as TGTGCCAGCAGGCGGCAGGGGGACGGTAATCAGCCCCAGCATTTT.